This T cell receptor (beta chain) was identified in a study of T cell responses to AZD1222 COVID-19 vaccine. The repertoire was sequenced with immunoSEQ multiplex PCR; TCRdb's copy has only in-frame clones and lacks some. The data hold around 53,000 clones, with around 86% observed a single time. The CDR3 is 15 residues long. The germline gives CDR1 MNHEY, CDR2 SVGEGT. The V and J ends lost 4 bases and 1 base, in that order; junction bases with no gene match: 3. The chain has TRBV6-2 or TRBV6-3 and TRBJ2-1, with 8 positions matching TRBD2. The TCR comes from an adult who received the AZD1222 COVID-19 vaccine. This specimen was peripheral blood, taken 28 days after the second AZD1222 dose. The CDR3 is CASSFSGNSYNEQFF. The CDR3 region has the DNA TGTGCCAGCAGTTTTAGCGGGAATTCCTACAATGAGCAGTTCTTC.